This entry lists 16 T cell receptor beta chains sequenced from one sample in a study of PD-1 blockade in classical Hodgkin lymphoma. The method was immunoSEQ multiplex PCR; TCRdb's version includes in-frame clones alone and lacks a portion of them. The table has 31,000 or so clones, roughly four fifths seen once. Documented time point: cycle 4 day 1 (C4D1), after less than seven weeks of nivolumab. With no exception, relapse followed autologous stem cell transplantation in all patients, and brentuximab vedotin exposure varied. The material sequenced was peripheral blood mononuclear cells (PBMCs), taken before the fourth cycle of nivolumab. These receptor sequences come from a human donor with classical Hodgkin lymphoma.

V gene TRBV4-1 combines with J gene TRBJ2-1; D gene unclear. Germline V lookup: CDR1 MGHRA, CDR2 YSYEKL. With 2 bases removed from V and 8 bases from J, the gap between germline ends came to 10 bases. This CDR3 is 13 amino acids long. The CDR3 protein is CASSQRIGDEQFF. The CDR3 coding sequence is TGCGCCAGCAGCCAACGGATTGGGGATGAGCAGTTCTTC.

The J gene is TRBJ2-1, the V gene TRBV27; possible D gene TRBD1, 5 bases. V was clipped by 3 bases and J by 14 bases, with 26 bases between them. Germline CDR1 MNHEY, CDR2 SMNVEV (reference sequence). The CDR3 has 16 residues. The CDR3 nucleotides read TGTGCCAGCAGTTTCTACGGCGGAACAACAGCAGGGCGAGAGTTCTTC. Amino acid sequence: CASSFYGGTTAGREFF.

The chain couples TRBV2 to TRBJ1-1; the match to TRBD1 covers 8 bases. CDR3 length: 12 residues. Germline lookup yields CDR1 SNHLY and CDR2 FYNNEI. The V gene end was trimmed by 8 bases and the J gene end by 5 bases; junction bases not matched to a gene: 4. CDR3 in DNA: TGTGCCAGCTCCCAGGGGGCAACTGAAGCTTTCTTT. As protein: CASSQGATEAFF.

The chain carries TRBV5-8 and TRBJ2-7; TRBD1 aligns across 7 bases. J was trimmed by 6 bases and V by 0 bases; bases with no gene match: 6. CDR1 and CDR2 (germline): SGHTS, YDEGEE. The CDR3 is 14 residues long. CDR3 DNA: TGTGCCAGCAGCTTGGGACAGGGCTCGAGCGAGCAGTACTTC. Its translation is CASSLGQGSSEQYF.

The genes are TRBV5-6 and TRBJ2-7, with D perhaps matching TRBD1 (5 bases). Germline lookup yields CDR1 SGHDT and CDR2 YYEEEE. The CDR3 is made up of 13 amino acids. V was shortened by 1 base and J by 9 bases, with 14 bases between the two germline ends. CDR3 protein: CASSLSPQGGQYV. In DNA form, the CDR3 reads TGTGCCAGCAGCTTGTCCCCCCAGGGCGGGCAGTACGTC.

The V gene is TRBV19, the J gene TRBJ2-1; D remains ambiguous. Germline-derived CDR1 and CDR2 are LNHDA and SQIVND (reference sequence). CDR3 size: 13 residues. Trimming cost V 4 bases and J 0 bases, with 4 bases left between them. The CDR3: CASSSVSYNEQFF. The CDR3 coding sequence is TGTGCCAGTAGTAGCGTCTCCTACAATGAGCAGTTCTTC. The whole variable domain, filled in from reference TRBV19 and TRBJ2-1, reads DGGITQSPKYLFRKEGQNVTLSCEQNLNHDAMYWYRQDPGQGLRLIYYSQIVNDFQKGDIAEGYSVSREKKESFPLTVTSAQKNPTAFYLCASSSVSYNEQFFGPGTRLTVL.

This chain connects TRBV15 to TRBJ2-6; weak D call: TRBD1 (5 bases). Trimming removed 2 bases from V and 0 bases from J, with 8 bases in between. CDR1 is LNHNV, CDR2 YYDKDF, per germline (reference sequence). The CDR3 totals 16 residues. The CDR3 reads CATSRSRGSGANVLTF. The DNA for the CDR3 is TGTGCCACCAGCAGATCTAGGGGCTCTGGGGCCAACGTCCTGACTTTC. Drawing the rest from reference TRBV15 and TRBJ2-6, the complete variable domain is DAMVIQNPRYQVTQFGKPVTLSCSQTLNHNVMYWYQQKSSQAPKLLFHYYDKDFNNEADTPDNFQSRRPNTSFCFLDIRSPGLGDTAMYLCATSRSRGSGANVLTFGAGSRLTVL.

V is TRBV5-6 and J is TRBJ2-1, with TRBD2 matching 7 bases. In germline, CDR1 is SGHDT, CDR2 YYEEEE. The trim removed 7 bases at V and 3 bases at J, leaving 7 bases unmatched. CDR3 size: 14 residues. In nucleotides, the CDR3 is TGTGCCAGCTCCCGCCGGGGGGTCTACAATGAGCAGTTCTTC. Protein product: CASSRRGVYNEQFF.

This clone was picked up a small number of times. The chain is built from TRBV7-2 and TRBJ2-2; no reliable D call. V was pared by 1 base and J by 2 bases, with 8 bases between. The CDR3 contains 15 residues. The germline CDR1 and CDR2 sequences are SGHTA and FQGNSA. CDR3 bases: TGTGCCAGCAGCTTAGAACAAACAAACACCGGGGAGCTGTTTTTT. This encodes CASSLEQTNTGELFF.

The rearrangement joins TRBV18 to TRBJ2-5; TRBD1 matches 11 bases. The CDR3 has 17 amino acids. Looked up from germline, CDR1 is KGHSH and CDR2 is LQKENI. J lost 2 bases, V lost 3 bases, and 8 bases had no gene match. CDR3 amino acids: CASSPTGTGGGQETQYF. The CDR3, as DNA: TGTGCCAGCTCACCTACCGGGACAGGGGGAGGACAAGAGACCCAGTACTTC.

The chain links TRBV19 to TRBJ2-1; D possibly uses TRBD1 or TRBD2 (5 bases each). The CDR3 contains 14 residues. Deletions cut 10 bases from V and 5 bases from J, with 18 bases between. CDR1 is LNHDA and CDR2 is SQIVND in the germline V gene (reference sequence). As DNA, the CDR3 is TGTGCCACCTCGGACGAAACGGGGCACAATGAGCAGTTCTTC. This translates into CATSDETGHNEQFF.

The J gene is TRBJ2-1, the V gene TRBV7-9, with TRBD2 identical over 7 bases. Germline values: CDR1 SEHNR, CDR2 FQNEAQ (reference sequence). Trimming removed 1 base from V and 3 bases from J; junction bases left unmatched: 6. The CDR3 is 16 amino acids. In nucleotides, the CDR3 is TGTGCCAGCAGCTTAGGAGGCGGGAGAATCTACAATGAGCAGTTCTTC. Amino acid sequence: CASSLGGGRIYNEQFF.

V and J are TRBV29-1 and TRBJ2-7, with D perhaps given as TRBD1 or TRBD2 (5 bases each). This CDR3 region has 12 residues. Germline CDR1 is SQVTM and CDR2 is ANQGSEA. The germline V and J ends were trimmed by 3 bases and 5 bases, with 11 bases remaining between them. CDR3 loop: CSVDRDADEQYF. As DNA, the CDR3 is TGCAGCGTTGACAGGGACGCTGACGAGCAGTACTTC.

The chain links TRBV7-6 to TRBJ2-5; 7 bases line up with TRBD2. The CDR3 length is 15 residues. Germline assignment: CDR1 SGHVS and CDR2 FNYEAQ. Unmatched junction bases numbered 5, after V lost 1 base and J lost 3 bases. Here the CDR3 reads CASSLGLAVKETQYF. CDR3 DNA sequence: TGTGCCAGCAGCTTAGGCCTAGCGGTTAAAGAGACCCAGTACTTC. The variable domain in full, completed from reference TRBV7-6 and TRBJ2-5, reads GAGVSQSPRYKVTKRGQDVALRCDPISGHVSLYWYRQALGQGPEFLTYFNYEAQQDKSGLPNDRFSAERPEGSISTLTIQRTEQRDSAMYRCASSLGLAVKETQYFGPGTRLLVL.

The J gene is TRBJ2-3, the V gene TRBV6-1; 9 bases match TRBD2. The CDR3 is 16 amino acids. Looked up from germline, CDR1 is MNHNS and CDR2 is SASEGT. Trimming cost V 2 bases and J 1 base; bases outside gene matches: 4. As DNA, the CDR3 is TGTGCCAGCAGTGAAAGTAGCGGGGGAGGCACAGATACGCAGTATTTT. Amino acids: CASSESSGGGTDTQYF.

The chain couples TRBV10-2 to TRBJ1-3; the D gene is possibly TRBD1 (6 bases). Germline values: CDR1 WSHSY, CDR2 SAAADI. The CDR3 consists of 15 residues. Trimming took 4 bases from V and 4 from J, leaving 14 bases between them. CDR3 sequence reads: CASSGVGAPGNTIYF. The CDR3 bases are TGCGCCAGCAGTGGTGTGGGGGCCCCGGGAAACACCATATATTTT.